This entry is about one TCR beta chain. Its antigen is undetermined. These data come from a study of PD-1 blockade in classical Hodgkin lymphoma. General study results and limits: What caused the repertoire differences, perhaps disease activity or prior therapy, remains undefined. The study found that TCR diversity rose significantly by C4D1 in CD4+ but not CD8+ cells. TCR diversity at baseline was reported to be reduced in newly diagnosed patients relative to healthy donors.

All the patients suffered relapse after autologous stem cell transplantation, and brentuximab vedotin exposure differed. PBMCs, once thawed, yielded CD8+ T cells isolated by magnetic negative selection. Clones were read by immunoSEQ multiplex PCR, and TCRdb kept only the in-frame ones, dropping some. The top ten clones hold around 6.7% of a sample with about 27,000 clones, around 88% of them seen once. This CDR3 has 16 amino acids. The ends lost 1 base at V and 3 bases at J; junction bases unmatched: 5. In germline, CDR1 is MNHEY, CDR2 SMNVEV (reference sequence). The specimen was CD8+ T cells from blood, collected at baseline. This TCR derives from a human donor with classical Hodgkin lymphoma. The chain combines TRBV27 with TRBJ2-1, with 8 nucleotides matching TRBD1. This CDR3 reads CASSLFPGGRYNEQFF. DNA of the CDR3: TGTGCCAGCAGTTTATTTCCAGGGGGCCGCTACAATGAGCAGTTCTTC.